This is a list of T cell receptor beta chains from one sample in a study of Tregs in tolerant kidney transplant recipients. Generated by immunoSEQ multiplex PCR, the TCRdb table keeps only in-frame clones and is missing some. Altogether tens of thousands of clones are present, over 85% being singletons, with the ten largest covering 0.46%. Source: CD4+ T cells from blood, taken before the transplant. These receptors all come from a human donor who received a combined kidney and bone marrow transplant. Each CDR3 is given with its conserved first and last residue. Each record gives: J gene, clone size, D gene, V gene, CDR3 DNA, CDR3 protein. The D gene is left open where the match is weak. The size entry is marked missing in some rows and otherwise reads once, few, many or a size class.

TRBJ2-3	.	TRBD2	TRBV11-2	TGTGCCAGCAGCTTAGATCCCCTAGCGGGGGTAACAGATACGCAGTATTTT	CASSLDPLAGVTDTQYF
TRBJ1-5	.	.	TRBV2	TGTGCCAGCAGTGGAGTAAACGGCAATCAGCCCCAGCATTTT	CASSGVNGNQPQHF
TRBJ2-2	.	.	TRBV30	TGTGTCCTTACCCAGTACGTCACCGGGGAGCTGTTTTTT	CVLTQYVTGELFF
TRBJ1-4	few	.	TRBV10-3	TGTGCCATCAGTGAGATTGTTTCAGAAAAACTGTTTTTT	CAISEIVSEKLFF
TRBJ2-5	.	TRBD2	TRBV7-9	TGTGCCAGCAGCTGGGGACTAGCGGGGGCCGGGTGGGAGACCCAGTACTTC	CASSWGLAGAGWETQYF
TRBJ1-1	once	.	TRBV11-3	TGTGCCAGCAGCTTCTCGATGGAGTTTGTGGCTTTCTTT	CASSFSMEFVAFF
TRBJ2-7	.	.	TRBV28	TGTGCCAGCAGTTCTTACAGGGTATTGTACGAGCAGTACTTC	CASSSYRVLYEQYF
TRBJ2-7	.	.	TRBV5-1	TGCGCCAGCAGCCCGGACGGACAGCTAGCCTACGAGCAGTACTTC	CASSPDGQLAYEQYF
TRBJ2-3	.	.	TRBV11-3	TGTGCCAGCAGCCCGCGTCGGTCTAGCACAGATACGCAGTATTTT	CASSPRRSSTDTQYF
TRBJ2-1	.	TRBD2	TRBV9	TGTGCCAGCAGCGTACCTCTACTAGCGGGGGGCGTGATGGATGAGCAGTTCTTC	CASSVPLLAGGVMDEQFF
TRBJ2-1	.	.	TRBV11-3	TGTGCCAGCAGCTCCCTGGGGAGGGGGGACAATGAGCAGTTCTTC	CASSSLGRGDNEQFF
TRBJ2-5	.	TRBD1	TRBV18	TGTGCCAGCTCACCAACGGCGGGTCAGGGGGCAAAGACCCAGTACTTC	CASSPTAGQGAKTQYF
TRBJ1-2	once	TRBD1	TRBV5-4	TGTGCCAGCAGCTCCAGGGGGACAGGCGATGGCTACACCTTC	CASSSRGTGDGYTF
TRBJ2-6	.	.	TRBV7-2	TGTGCCAGCAGCTTAGACGGCCGACTTCGTGAGGCCAACGTCCTGACTTTC	CASSLDGRLREANVLTF
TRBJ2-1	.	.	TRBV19	TGTGCCAGTAGTATGAGGGGGTTGAATGAGCAGTTCTTC	CASSMRGLNEQFF
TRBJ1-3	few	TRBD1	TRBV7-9	TGTGCCAGCAGCCCGACAGGGGGCTCTGGAAACACCATATATTTT	CASSPTGGSGNTIYF
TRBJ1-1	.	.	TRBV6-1	TGTGCCAGTCTTCACGGGACTCGGATTGGAGCTTTCTTT	CASLHGTRIGAFF
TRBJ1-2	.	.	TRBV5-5	TGTGCCAGCAGCATGGATCTTCCCCGGAGAGACTATGGCTACACCTTC	CASSMDLPRRDYGYTF
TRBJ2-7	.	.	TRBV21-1	TGTGCCCCAGCTTTAGGGGAAAACTCCTACGAGCAGTACTTC	CAPALGENSYEQYF
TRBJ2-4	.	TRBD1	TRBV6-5	TGTGCCAGCAGTTACATCGGACAGGGGGGCATTCAGTACTTC	CASSYIGQGGIQYF
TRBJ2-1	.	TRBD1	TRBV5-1	TGCGCCAGCAGAGGGACAGGGTTCTCAAGTGGGGGCTTGGGGGCCAATGAGCAGTTCTTC	CASRGTGFSSGGLGANEQFF
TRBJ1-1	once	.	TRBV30	TGTGCCTGGAGGCCTCTCGGGTACACTGAAGCTTTCTTT	CAWRPLGYTEAFF
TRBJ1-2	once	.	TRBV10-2	TGCGCCAGCAGTGAGCCGGTGTCCTATGGCTACACCTTC	CASSEPVSYGYTF
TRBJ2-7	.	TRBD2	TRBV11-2	TGTGCCAGCAGCCCTAAGGGCGGGAGAGGGTACGAGCAGTACTTC	CASSPKGGRGYEQYF
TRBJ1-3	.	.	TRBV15	TGTGCCACCAGCACCCGGGGGGGCTCTGGAAACACCATATATTTT	CATSTRGGSGNTIYF
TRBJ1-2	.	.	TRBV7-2	TGTGCCAGCAGCATGACAGCCGGCTATGGCTACACCTTC	CASSMTAGYGYTF
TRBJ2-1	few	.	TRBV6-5	TGTGCCAGCAGTTACGTGCGGGGCAACAATGAGCAGTTCTTC	CASSYVRGNNEQFF
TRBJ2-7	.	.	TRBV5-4	TGTGCCAGCAGCACCGGGACACCCTACGAGCAGTACTTC	CASSTGTPYEQYF
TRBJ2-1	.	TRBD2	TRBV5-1	TGCGCCAGCAGCTTTCACCGACTAGCGGGGGACTACAATGAGCAGTTCTTC	CASSFHRLAGDYNEQFF
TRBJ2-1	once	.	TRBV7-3	TGTGCCAGCAGCTTAATCCCCAGGGATGAGCAGTTCTTC	CASSLIPRDEQFF
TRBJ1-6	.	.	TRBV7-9	TGTGCCAGCAGCTTAGGAACAGGGAAGAATTCACCCCTCCACTTT	CASSLGTGKNSPLHF
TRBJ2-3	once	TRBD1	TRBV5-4	TGTGCCAGCAGCAAACAGGGGGTTTTAAGCACAGATACGCAGTATTTT	CASSKQGVLSTDTQYF
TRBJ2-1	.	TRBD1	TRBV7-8	TGTGCCAGCAGCTTAAGACATAAATCGGACAGGGGCCACAATGAGCAGTTCTTC	CASSLRHKSDRGHNEQFF
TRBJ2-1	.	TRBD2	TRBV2	TGTGCCAGCAGTGGGGATACTAGCGGGGGGGCCAATGAGCAGTTCTTC	CASSGDTSGGANEQFF
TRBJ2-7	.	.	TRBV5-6	TGTGCCAGCAGCTTCGTAACCTACGAGCAGTACTTC	CASSFVTYEQYF
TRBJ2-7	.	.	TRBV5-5	TGTGCCAGCAGCTTGCGGGGGAACTCCTACGAGCAGTACTTC	CASSLRGNSYEQYF
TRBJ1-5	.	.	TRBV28	TGTGCCAGCAGTGCGACCCGGGACGGGAGTCACCCCCAGCATTTT	CASSATRDGSHPQHF
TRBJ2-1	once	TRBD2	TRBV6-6	TGTGCCAGCAGTTCTCGGGGGGGGTACAATGAGCAGTTCTTC	CASSSRGGYNEQFF
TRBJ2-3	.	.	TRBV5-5	TGTGCCAGCAGCTCCTCCTTGCGAAGCACAGATACGCAGTATTTT	CASSSSLRSTDTQYF